This TCR beta chain stems from a study of control samples from healthy donors and cancer patients. TCRdb's table, derived via immunoSEQ multiplex PCR, lists solely in-frame clones and lacks some. The data hold 65,000 to 85,000 clones, with about nine tenths observed a single time. CDR3 length equals 16 residues. The V and J ends lost 4 bases and 2 bases respectively, with 12 bases between them. Germline assignment: CDR1 SGHTA and CDR2 FQGNSA. The receptor was isolated from a woman aged 45-60 years with colorectal cancer. This chain joins TRBV7-2 and TRBJ2-6; D uncertain. The sample consisted of PBMCs. In DNA, the CDR3 is TGTGCCAGCAGCTCCCCGGAGTCCGCTGGGGCCAACGTCCTGACTTTC. Its translation: CASSSPESAGANVLTF.